The text below deals with one T cell receptor beta chain. The assay was immunoSEQ multiplex PCR, and TCRdb's table has in-frame clones only and misses some. The sample has under 150,000 clones, about 85% seen once. This CDR3 is built from 14 residues. Looked up from germline, CDR1 is SGHTA and CDR2 is FQGNSA. V lost 2 bases to trimming and J lost 8 bases, with 13 bases between them. The entry originates in a study of blood T cell repertoires in COVID-19. The chain recombines TRBV7-2 with TRBJ1-5; D is possibly TRBD1 (5 bases). The receptor's source is a human donor in a cohort sampled during active COVID-19. The sequenced material came from peripheral blood. CDR3 DNA: TGTGCCAGCAGCTTAATGGGCAGGGATGAGCCCCAGCATTTT. Protein product: CASSLMGRDEPQHF.